This TCR beta chain was retrieved from a study of T cell repertoires in aging, cancer and after chemotherapy. In the study overall: Paired samples before and after chemotherapy came from glioblastoma patients receiving temozolomide-based therapy. Broader study findings: In healthy donors, age-related TCR diversity loss mainly reflected lost richness.

TRB rearrangements spanning V, D and J were amplified using mixed TRB-A/B primers. TCRdb fed the multiplex PCR reads into MiXCR, producing one record per CDR3 protein. The table records roughly 1,500 distinct CDR3 sequences, 21% of them present only once. Peripheral blood genomic DNA, not sorted cells or RNA, was the template. Deletions cut 3 bases from V and 4 bases from J, with 5 bases between. This CDR3 comprises 12 residues. CDR1 is MDHEN and CDR2 is SYDVKM in the germline V gene. This clonotype was picked up one time. What it binds is unknown. The chain combines TRBV28 with TRBJ2-3; no reliable D call. Sequenced sample: blood. The receptor's source is a human donor with a solid tumor. The CDR3 reads CASSFPADTQYF. CDR3 coding DNA: TGTGCCAGCAGTTTCCCGGCAGATACGCAGTATTTT.